This entry lists 8 T cell receptor beta chains sequenced from one sample in a study of vaccination and CD4 T cells after COVID-19 (dated by TCRdb to 2021 to 2024). This specimen's treatment or condition label, interpreted: roughly ten-day PBMC culture with coronavirus spike peptide pools or control peptides (ViraFEST assay). The antigens for these receptors are not known. The library was built by means of PCR. Reads for this sample came from an Illumina iSeq 100. TCR sequencing of DNA from cultured CD4+ T cells used the Oncomine TCR Beta short-read assay at the Johns Hopkins FTIC core. TCRdb applied fastp at Q25 and MiXCR to the public reads, then kept only in-frame beta chains. Under each unique CDR3 protein, matching rows form one entry showing the most common genes and DNA. This sample gives 10,000 or so distinct CDR3 sequences in total; 66% of them show up just once. Approximately 26% of the sample is taken by the ten largest.

Sequencing was done on a sample of CD4+ T cells from blood, cultured in vitro. The receptor source for this set is a human donor who had recovered from COVID-19.

This rearrangement joins TRBV20-1 to TRBJ1-1, with D possibly being TRBD1 (5 bases). Trimming left V 2 bases short and J 1 base short, with 5 bases between. CDR1 is DFQATT, CDR2 SNEGSKA, per germline (reference sequence). CDR3 length equals 12 residues. In DNA form, the CDR3 reads TGCAGTGCTAGACAGGGGAACACTGAAGCTTTCTTT. It yields the protein CSARQGNTEAFF.

The chain combines TRBV30 with TRBJ1-2, with a possible D match to TRBD1 (5 bases). The CDR3 has 15 residues. V was cut by 0 bases and J by 0 bases, with 11 bases left in between. Germline V gene lookup returns CDR1 GTSNPN and CDR2 SVGIG (reference sequence). The CDR3 nucleotides read TGTGCCTGGAGTGTTGGGTGGGGGTCTAACTATGGCTACACCTTC. Its protein product is CAWSVGWGSNYGYTF.

V is TRBV7-9 and J is TRBJ1-6; 7 bases are a match to TRBD1. This CDR3 region has 15 residues. Germline CDR1 SEHNR, CDR2 FQNEAQ (reference sequence). V was clipped by 5 bases and J by 5 bases; unmatched bases: 6. DNA of the CDR3: TGTGCCAGCAGCGAAACCGGGACAGATAATTCACCCCTCCACTTT. Amino acid sequence: CASSETGTDNSPLHF.

The DNA of the CDR3 is TGCGCCAGCAGCTCCCTCTCTGGGGTAGAGCAGTTCTTC. Translating gives CASSSLSGVEQFF. The chain carries TRBV5-1 and TRBJ2-1, with D unresolved. Trimming stripped 3 bases from V and 10 bases from J, with 14 bases between. Per the germline V gene, CDR1 is SGHRS and CDR2 is YFSETQ. The CDR3 is 13 residues long.

This chain uses TRBV6-1 with TRBJ2-2, with D unclear. There are 17 residues in the CDR3. Trimming removed 2 bases from V and 0 bases from J, with 13 bases in between. Germline CDR1 reads MNHNS; CDR2 reads SASEGT. The CDR3 region has the DNA TGTGCCAGCAGTGAATATGGCGCAGGTGCGAACACCGGGGAGCTGTTTTTT. It specifies CASSEYGAGANTGELFF.

The rearrangement links TRBV20-1 to TRBJ1-3; no definite D call. This CDR3 has 17 residues. Trimming removed 0 bases at V and 0 bases at J, with 15 bases between. From germline, CDR1 is DFQATT and CDR2 SNEGSKA (reference sequence). The CDR3 reads CSARDIPLAPSGNTIYF. The DNA of the CDR3 is TGCAGTGCTAGAGACATCCCACTGGCCCCCTCTGGAAACACCATATATTTT.

This rearrangement joins TRBV19 to TRBJ1-3; D not certain. Between the trimmed V and J ends, which lost 3 bases and 0 bases, there was a span of 6 bases. Germline-derived CDR1 and CDR2 are LNHDA and SQIVND (reference sequence). The CDR3 runs 14 residues. The CDR3 DNA reads as TGTGCCAGTAGTATGCAGAGCTCTGGAAACACCATATATTTT. This gives the protein CASSMQSSGNTIYF.

The chain recombines TRBV20-1 with TRBJ1-4; possible D gene TRBD1, 5 bases. The CDR3 covers 14 residues. CDR1 and CDR2 (germline): DFQATT, SNEGSKA (reference sequence). Trimming stripped 2 bases from V and 1 base from J, with 8 bases between. The CDR3 here is CSARTRGTNEKLFF. The CDR3, as DNA: TGCAGTGCTAGAACAAGGGGAACTAATGAAAAACTGTTTTTT.